This TCR beta chain was documented in a study of blood T cell repertoires in COVID-19. Study details: The United States, Italy and Spain provided the acute and convalescent COVID-19 samples.

Germline CDR1 and CDR2: SGHTA and FQGNSA. The CDR3 runs to 13 residues. Trimming removed 2 bases at V and 3 bases at J, with 8 bases between. Original methodology: Researchers report that nucleated cell counts were estimated from reference gene primer amplification. Method: immunoSEQ multiplex PCR; TCRdb's copy keeps in-frame clones and lacks some. V and J calls and clone size are given by that table; D and trimming were obtained from the DNA. The sample includes roughly 290,000 clones, around nine tenths of them seen just once. Patients in Seattle were enrolled during active infection, then followed longitudinally.

J is TRBJ2-7 and V is TRBV7-2, with a possible D match to TRBD1 (5 bases). The receptor's source is a woman aged 25 to 45 with COVID-19, enrolled during active disease. The sequencing sample was made of peripheral blood. CDR3 loop: CASSLPTVYEQYF. As DNA, the CDR3 is TGTGCCAGCAGCTTACCGACAGTCTACGAGCAGTACTTC.